The next 3 T cell receptor beta chains were all read from a single sample in a study of persistence of HIV-infected CD4 T cells. Stimulation used around 9.1 ug/mL lysate from CMV-infected fibroblasts. Sorted nonresponding memory CD4+ T cells were CD40L-negative, CD69-negative, CD45RO-high. Their antigen targets remain unknown. This was the immunoSEQ version 4 assay in survey mode. Libraries were prepared by immunoSEQ multiplex PCR; TCRdb keeps only in-frame clonotypes and omits some of them. The table lists 35,000 to 40,000 clones, over 80% of them singletons, with roughly 1.5% in the top ten. The source material was CD4+ T cells sorted from PBMCs after approximately 20-hour stimulation, sampled from a patient who received antiretroviral therapy. The source is an adult man with HIV who was CMV-seropositive.

The rearrangement joins TRBV2 to TRBJ1-1; 7 bases match TRBD1. The germline V gene has CDR1 SNHLY and CDR2 FYNNEI. Germline trimming cut 2 bases from V and 4 bases from J; bases unmatched to any gene: 4. The CDR3 totals 14 residues. Here the CDR3 DNA reads TGTGCCAGCAGTGAAAATCGACAGGGCACTGAAGCTTTCTTT. Translated: CASSENRQGTEAFF. Complete variable domain (other parts from reference TRBV2 and TRBJ1-1): EPEVTQTPSHQVTQMGQEVILRCVPISNHLYFYWYRQILGQKVEFLVSFYNNEISEKSEIFDDQFSVERPDGSNFTLKIRSTKLEDSAMYFCASSENRQGTEAFFGQGTRLTVV.

This clone was counted a single time. V gene TRBV9 combines with J gene TRBJ1-6, with 7 positions matching TRBD1. V trimming: 0 bases; J trimming: 7 bases; junction bases outside the gene matches: 7. Germline CDR1 SGDLS, CDR2 YYNGEE. The CDR3 length is 16 residues. The CDR3 nucleotides are TGTGCCAGCAGCGTAGGAGGCAGGGGGTCGAATTCACCCCTCCACTTT. Translation gives CASSVGGRGSNSPLHF.

The V and J genes are TRBV13 and TRBJ2-3; 7 bases match TRBD1. The CDR3 is made up of 14 amino acids. From germline, CDR1 is PRHDT and CDR2 FYEKMQ (reference sequence). The ends lost 4 bases at V and 2 bases at J; junction bases unmatched: 3. The CDR3 DNA is TGTGCCAGCAGCTCCGGGACAGTCACAGATACGCAGTATTTT. Amino acids: CASSSGTVTDTQYF.